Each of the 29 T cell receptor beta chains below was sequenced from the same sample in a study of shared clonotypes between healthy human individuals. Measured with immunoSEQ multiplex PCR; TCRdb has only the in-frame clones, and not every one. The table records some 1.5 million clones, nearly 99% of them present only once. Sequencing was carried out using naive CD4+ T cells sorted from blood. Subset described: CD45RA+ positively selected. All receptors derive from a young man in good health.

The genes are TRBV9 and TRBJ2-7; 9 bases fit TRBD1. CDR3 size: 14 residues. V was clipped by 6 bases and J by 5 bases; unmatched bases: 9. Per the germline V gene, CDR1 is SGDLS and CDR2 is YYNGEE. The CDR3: CASIGGQGRNEQYF. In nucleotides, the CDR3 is TGTGCCAGCATCGGAGGACAGGGGCGTAACGAGCAGTACTTC.

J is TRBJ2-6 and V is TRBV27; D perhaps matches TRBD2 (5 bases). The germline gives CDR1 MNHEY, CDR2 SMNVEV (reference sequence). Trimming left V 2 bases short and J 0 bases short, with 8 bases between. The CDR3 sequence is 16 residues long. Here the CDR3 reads CASSLLGISGANVLTF. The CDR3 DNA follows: TGTGCCAGCAGTTTACTCGGGATCTCTGGGGCCAACGTCCTGACTTTC.

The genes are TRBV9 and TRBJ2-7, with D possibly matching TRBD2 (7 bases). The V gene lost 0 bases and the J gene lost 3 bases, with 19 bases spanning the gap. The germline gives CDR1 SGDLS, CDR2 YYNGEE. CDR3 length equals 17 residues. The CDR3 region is CASSVVLRGASDYEQYF. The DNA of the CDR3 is TGTGCCAGCAGCGTAGTTTTACGGGGGGCTAGCGACTACGAGCAGTACTTC. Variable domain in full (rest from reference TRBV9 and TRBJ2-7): DSGVTQTPKHLITATGQRVTLRCSPRSGDLSVYWYQQSLDQGLQFLIQYYNGEERAKGNILERFSAQQFPDLHSELNLSSLELGDSALYFCASSVVLRGASDYEQYFGPGTRLTVT.

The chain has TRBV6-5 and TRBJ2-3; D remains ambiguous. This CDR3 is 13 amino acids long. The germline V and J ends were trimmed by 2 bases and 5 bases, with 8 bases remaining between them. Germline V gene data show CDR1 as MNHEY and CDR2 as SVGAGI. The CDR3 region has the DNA TGTGCCAGCAGTTACGGTCCCGTAGATACGCAGTATTTT. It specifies CASSYGPVDTQYF.

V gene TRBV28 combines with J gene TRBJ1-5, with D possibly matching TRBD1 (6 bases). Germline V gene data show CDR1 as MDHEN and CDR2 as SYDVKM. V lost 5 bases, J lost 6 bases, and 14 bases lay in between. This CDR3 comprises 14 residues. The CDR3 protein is CASSRHHRAQPQHF. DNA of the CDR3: TGTGCCAGCAGTAGACACCACAGGGCTCAGCCCCAGCATTTT.

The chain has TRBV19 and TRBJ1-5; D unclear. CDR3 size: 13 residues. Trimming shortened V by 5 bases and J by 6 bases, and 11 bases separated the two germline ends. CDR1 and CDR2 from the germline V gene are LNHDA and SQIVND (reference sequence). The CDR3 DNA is TGTGCCAGTAGTGAGGGTTTCGGTCAGCCCCAGCATTTT. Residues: CASSEGFGQPQHF.

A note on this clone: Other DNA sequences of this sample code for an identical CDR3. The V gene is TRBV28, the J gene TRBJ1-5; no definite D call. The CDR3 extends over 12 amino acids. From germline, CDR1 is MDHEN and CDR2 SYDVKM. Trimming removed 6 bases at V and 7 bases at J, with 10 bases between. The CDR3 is CASRGLNQPQHF. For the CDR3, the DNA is TGTGCCAGCAGGGGATTGAACCAGCCCCAGCATTTT.

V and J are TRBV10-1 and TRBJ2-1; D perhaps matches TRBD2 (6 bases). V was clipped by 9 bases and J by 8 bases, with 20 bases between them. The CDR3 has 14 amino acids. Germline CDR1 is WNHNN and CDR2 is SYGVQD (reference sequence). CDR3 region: CASKDDAGGHEQFF. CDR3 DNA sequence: TGCGCCAGTAAGGACGACGCCGGGGGTCATGAGCAGTTCTTC.

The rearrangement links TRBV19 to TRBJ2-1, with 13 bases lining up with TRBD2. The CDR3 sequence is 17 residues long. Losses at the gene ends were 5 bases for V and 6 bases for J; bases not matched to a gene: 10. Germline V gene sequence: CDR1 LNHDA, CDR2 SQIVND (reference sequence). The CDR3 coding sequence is TGTGCCAGTAGTCTCCCTCGAGGACTAGCGGGAGTCAATGAGCAGTTCTTC. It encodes CASSLPRGLAGVNEQFF.

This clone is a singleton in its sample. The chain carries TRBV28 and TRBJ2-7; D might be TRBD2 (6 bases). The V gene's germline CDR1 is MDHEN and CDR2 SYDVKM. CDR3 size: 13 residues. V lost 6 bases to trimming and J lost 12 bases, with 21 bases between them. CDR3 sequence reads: CASRSGTPGGLYF. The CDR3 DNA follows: TGTGCCAGCAGGTCAGGGACTCCAGGAGGACTGTACTTC.

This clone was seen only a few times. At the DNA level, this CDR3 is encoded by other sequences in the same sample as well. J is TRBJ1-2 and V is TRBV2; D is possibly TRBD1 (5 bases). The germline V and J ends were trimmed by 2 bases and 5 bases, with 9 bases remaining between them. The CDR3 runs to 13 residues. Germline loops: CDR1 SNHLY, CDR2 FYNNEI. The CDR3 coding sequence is TGTGCCAGCAGTGAACGTCAGGGATATGGCTACACCTTC. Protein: CASSERQGYGYTF.

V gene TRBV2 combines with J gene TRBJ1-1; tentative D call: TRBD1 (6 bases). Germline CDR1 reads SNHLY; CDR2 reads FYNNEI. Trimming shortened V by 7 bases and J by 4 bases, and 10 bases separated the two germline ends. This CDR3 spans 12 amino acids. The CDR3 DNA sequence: TGTGCCAGCATCGGACAGATCACTGAAGCTTTCTTT. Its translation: CASIGQITEAFF. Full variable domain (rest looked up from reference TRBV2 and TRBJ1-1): EPEVTQTPSHQVTQMGQEVILRCVPISNHLYFYWYRQILGQKVEFLVSFYNNEISEKSEIFDDQFSVERPDGSNFTLKIRSTKLEDSAMYFCASIGQITEAFFGQGTRLTVV.

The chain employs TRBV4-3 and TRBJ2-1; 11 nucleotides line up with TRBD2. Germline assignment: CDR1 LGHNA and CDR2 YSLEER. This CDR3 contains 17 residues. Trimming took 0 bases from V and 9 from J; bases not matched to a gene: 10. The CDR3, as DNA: TGCGCCAGCAGCCAAGAGGTGGGTAGCGGGAGGGTGAGTGAGCAGTTCTTC. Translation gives CASSQEVGSGRVSEQFF.

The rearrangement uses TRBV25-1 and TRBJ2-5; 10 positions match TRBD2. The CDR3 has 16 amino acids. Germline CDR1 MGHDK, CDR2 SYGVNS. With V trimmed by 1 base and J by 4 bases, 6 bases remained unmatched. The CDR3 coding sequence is TGTGCCAGCAGTGAATTCTCTAGCGGGAGACCAGAGACCCAGTACTTC. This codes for CASSEFSSGRPETQYF.

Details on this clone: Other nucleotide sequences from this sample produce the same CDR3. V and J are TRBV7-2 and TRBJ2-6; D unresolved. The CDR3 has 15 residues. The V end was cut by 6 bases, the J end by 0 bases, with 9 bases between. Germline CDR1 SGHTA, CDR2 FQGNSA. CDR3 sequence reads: CASSLLGSGANVLTF. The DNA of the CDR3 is TGTGCCAGCAGTTTGCTCGGCTCTGGGGCCAACGTCCTGACTTTC. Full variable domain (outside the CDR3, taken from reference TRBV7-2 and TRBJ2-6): GAGVSQSPSNKVTEKGKDVELRCDPISGHTALYWYRQSLGQGLEFLIYFQGNSAPDKSGLPSDRFSAERTGGSVSTLTIQRTQQEDSAVYLCASSLLGSGANVLTFGAGSRLTVL.

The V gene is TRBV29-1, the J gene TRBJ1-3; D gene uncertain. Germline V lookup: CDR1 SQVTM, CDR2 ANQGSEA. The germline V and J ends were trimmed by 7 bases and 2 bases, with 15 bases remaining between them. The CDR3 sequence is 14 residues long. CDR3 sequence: CSATIAGTGNTIYF. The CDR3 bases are TGCAGCGCTACCATAGCTGGGACTGGAAACACCATATATTTT.

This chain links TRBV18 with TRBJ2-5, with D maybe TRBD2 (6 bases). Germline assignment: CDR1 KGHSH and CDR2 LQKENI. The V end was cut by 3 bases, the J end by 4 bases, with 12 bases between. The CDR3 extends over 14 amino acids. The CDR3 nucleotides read TGTGCCAGCTCACCGACTAGTGTAAGAGAGACCCAGTACTTC. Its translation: CASSPTSVRETQYF.

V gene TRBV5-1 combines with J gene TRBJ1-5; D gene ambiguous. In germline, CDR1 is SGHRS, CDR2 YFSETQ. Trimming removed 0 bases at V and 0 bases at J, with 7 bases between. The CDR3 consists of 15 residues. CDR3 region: CASSLAPNSNQPQHF. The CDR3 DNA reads TGCGCCAGCAGCTTGGCCCCTAATAGCAATCAGCCCCAGCATTTT.

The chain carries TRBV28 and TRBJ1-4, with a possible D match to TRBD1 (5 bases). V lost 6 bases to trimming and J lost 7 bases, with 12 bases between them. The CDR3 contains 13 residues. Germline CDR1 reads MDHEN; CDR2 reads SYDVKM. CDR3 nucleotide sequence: TGTGCCAGCAGAGCTGGGGGAGTTGAAAAACTGTTTTTT. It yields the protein CASRAGGVEKLFF.

Written as DNA, the CDR3 is TGTGCCAGCAGCTTAGGGGCAGGGAACGTCAAGCAGTACTTC. This encodes CASSLGAGNVKQYF. The chain links TRBV11-2 to TRBJ2-7; a possible D gene is TRBD1 (5 bases). The CDR3 contains 14 residues. V was shortened by 1 base and J by 8 bases, with 15 bases between the two germline ends. Germline V lookup: CDR1 SGHAT, CDR2 FQNNGV.

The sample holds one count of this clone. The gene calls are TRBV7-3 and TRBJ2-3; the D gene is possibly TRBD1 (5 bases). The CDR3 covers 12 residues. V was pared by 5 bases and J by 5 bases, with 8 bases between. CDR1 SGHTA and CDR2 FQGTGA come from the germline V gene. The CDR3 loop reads CASSAGQDTQYF. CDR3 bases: TGTGCCAGCAGCGCAGGGCAAGATACGCAGTATTTT.

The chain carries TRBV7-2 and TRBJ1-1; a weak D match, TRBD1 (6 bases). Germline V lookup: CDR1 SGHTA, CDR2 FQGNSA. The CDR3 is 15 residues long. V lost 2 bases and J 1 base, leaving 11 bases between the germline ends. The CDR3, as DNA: TGTGCCAGCAGCTTAACAGGGTCCCGGAACACTGAAGCTTTCTTT. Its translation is CASSLTGSRNTEAFF.

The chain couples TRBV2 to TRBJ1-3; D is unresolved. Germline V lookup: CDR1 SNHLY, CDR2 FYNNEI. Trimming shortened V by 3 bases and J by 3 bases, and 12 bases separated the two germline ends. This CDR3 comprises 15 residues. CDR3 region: CASSERMGIGNTIYF. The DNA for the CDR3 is TGTGCCAGCAGTGAGAGGATGGGAATTGGAAACACCATATATTTT.

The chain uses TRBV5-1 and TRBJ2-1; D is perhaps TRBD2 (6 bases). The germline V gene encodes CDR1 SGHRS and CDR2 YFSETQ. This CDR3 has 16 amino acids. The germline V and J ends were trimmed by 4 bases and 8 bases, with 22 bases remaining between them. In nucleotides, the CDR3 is TGCGCCAGCAGCCTATCGGGCCAGCGGGTAAGCTATGAGCAGTTCTTC. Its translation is CASSLSGQRVSYEQFF.

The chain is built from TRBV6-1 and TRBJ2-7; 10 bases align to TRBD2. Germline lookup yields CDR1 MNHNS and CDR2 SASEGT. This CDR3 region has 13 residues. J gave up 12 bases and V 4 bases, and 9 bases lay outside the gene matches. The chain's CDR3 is CASSALAGPRGYF. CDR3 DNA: TGTGCCAGCAGTGCACTAGCGGGGCCTCGAGGGTACTTC.

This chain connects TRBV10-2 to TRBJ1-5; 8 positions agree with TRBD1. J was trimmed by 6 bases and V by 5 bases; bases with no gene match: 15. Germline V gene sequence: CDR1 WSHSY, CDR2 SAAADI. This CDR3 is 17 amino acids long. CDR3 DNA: TGCGCCAGCAGTACATCAGAGGCGGACAGGGACGGTCAGCCCCAGCATTTT. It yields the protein CASSTSEADRDGQPQHF.

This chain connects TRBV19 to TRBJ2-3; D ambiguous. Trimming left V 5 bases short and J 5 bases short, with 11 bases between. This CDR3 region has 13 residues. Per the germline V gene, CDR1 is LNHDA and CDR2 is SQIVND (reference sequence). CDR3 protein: CASSRRSGDTQYF. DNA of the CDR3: TGTGCCAGTAGTCGACGCTCTGGAGATACGCAGTATTTT.

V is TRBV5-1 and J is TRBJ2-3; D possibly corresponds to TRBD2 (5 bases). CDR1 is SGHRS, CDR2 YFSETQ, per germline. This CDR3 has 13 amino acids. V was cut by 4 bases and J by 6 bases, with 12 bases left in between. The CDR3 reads CASSPTGGDTQYF. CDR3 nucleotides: TGCGCCAGCAGCCCGACTGGCGGGGATACGCAGTATTTT. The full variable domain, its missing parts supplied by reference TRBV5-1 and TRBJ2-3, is KAGVTQTPRYLIKTRGQQVTLSCSPISGHRSVSWYQQTPGQGLQFLFEYFSETQRNKGNFPGRFSGRQFSNSRSEMNVSTLELGDSALYLCASSPTGGDTQYFGPGTRLTVL.

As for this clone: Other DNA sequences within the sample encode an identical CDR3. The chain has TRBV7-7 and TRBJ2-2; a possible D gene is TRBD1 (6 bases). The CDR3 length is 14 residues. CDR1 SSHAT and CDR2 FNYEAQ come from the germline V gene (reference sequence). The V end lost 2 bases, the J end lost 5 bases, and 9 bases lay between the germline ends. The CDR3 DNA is TGTGCCAGCAGCTTAACAGGGATAACCGGGGAGCTGTTTTTT. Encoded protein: CASSLTGITGELFF.